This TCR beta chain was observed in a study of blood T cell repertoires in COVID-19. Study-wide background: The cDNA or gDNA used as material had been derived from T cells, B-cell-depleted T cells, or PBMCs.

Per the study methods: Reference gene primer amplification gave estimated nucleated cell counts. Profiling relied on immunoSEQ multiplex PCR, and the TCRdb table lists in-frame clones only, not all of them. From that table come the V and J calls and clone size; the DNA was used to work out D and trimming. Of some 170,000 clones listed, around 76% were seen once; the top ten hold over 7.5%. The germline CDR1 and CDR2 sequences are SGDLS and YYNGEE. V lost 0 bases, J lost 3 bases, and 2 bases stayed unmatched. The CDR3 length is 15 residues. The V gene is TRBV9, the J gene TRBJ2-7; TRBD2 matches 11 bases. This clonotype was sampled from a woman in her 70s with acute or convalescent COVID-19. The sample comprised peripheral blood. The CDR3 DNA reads TGTGCCAGCAGCGTAGGGACTAGCGGGTACTACGAGCAGTACTTC. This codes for CASSVGTSGYYEQYF. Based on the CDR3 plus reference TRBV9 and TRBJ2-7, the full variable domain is DSGVTQTPKHLITATGQRVTLRCSPRSGDLSVYWYQQSLDQGLQFLIQYYNGEERAKGNILERFSAQQFPDLHSELNLSSLELGDSALYFCASSVGTSGYYEQYFGPGTRLTVT.